The clone carrying this T cell receptor (beta chain) was seen many times. As yet, its antigen is unknown. Arm-PCR of CDR3 regions with iRepertoire HTBI primers generated TCR beta libraries. TCRdb reprocessed the multiplex PCR reads via MiXCR and lists one record per CDR3 protein. The table includes 300,000 to 350,000 distinct CDR3 sequences, around 19% detected once. The sample comes from a study of regulatory T cells in long-lasting Graves disease. As to time point: persistent/refractory GD, antithyroid drugs over 5 years with positive TRAb. Extracted PBMC RNA gave rise to the TCR library. CDR1 and CDR2 (germline): SEHNR, FQNEAQ (reference sequence). V was clipped by 8 bases and J by 5 bases, with 15 bases between them. The CDR3 extends over 13 amino acids. Study conclusions and caveats: Patients with persistent disease showed a bias toward TRBV28, TRBJ1-2 and TRBJ2-5.

This sequence joins TRBV7-9 and TRBJ2-5; no clear D gene. The TCR comes from a female donor with Graves disease. Source: peripheral blood mononuclear cells (PBMCs), taken when the disease was refractory, from a patient treated with antithyroid drugs. In DNA, the CDR3 is TGTGCCAGCGCCCCTCCGGTCGTGGAGACCCAGTACTTC. Amino acids: CASAPPVVETQYF. Based on the CDR3 plus reference TRBV7-9 and TRBJ2-5, the full variable domain is DTGVSQNPRHKITKRGQNVTFRCDPISEHNRLYWYRQTLGQGPEFLTYFQNEAQLEKSRLLSDRFSAERPKGSFSTLEIQRTEQGDSAMYLCASAPPVVETQYFGPGTRLLVL.